The 22 T cell receptor beta chains below all came from one sample that was sequenced in a study of T cell responses to AZD1222 COVID-19 vaccine (dated by TCRdb to about 2021). Library method: the immunoSEQ multiplex PCR assay. TCRdb re-hosts the immuneACCESS table, in-frame sequences only. Its copies lack some clones; in the studies checked, an unresolved V gene accounts for under half of them, and the cause for the rest is not known. For this sample there are approximately 120,000 clones; 80% to 90% appear just once. The ten biggest clones cover around 10% of the sample. Interpreted using the paper, the time point label stands for: baseline before first vaccination. This specimen's treatment or condition label, per the study, means: meningococcal conjugate vaccine given as trial control. The sample here was peripheral blood, taken on day 0 of MenACWY control vaccination. The receptors originated from an adult in good health.

Here the CDR3 DNA reads TGTGCCAGCAGCTTCTCAGGGGTTTACGGCTACACCTTC. Its protein is CASSFSGVYGYTF. The chain couples TRBV11-2 to TRBJ1-2, with D possibly TRBD1 on 6 matching bases. This CDR3 has 13 residues. Germline assignment: CDR1 SGHAT and CDR2 FQNNGV. V dropped 3 bases and J dropped 8 bases, with 13 bases sitting between them.

This rearrangement joins TRBV11-3 to TRBJ2-1; TRBD2 matches 11 bases. CDR3 length: 16 residues. Germline CDR1 SGHNT, CDR2 YENEEA. After removal of 3 bases from V and 1 base from J, the junction contained 2 bases not matched to a gene. The CDR3 DNA follows: TGTGCCAGCAGCTTGACTAGCGGGAAATCCTACAATGAGCAGTTCTTC. Translation gives CASSLTSGKSYNEQFF.

V gene TRBV6-1 combines with J gene TRBJ1-2, with 10 nucleotides matching TRBD1. Germline V gives CDR1 MNHNS, CDR2 SASEGT. The CDR3 is made up of 15 amino acids. The V segment lost 2 bases and the J segment 7 bases; nucleotides outside the gene matches: 7. Here the CDR3 reads CASSEPKTGGVGYTF. DNA for the CDR3: TGTGCCAGCAGTGAACCGAAGACAGGGGGCGTTGGCTACACCTTC.

The chain carries TRBV21-1 and TRBJ1-5. TRBV21-1 is listed as a pseudogene. CDR3 size: 12 residues. As DNA, the CDR3 is TGTGCCAGCAGCCCCCGGGACCAGCCCCAGCATTTT. As protein: CASSPRDQPQHF.

The CDR3 reads CASSPGQGRYNEQFF. As DNA, the CDR3 is TGCGCCAGCAGCCCCGGACAGGGGCGGTACAATGAGCAGTTCTTC. The rearrangement joins TRBV5-1 to TRBJ2-1, with TRBD1 matching 9 bases. V trimming: 4 bases; J trimming: 4 bases; junction bases outside the gene matches: 6. The CDR3 is 15 residues long. Germline loops: CDR1 SGHRS, CDR2 YFSETQ.

Only a few counts were recorded for this clone. The chain couples TRBV10-2 to TRBJ2-6; 12 bases align to TRBD1. The CDR3 is 19 amino acids. Trimming cost V 0 bases and J 3 bases; bases outside gene matches: 6. Germline assignment: CDR1 WSHSY and CDR2 SAAADI. The CDR3 region has the DNA TGCGCCAGCAGTGAGTCGGGACAGGGGGCGCGGTATGGGGCCAACGTCCTGACTTTC. Its translation is CASSESGQGARYGANVLTF.

The rearrangement links TRBV7-8 to TRBJ2-7; D remains ambiguous. The CDR3 runs 11 residues. From germline, CDR1 is SGHVS and CDR2 FQNEAQ. V gave up 6 bases and J gave up 6 bases, with 9 bases separating them. The CDR3: CASSSVGEQYF. Here the CDR3 DNA reads TGTGCCAGCAGTTCGGTAGGCGAGCAGTACTTC.

This clone was found once. The rearrangement links TRBV7-9 to TRBJ2-5; D may match TRBD1 or TRBD2 (6 bases each). Germline V gene lookup returns CDR1 SEHNR and CDR2 FQNEAQ (reference sequence). Between the trimmed V and J ends, which lost 1 base and 1 base, there was a span of 13 bases. The CDR3 totals 16 residues. CDR3 in amino acids: CASSLGFGGGQETQYF. CDR3 DNA: TGTGCCAGCAGCTTAGGGTTCGGAGGGGGCCAAGAGACCCAGTACTTC.

The gene calls are TRBV19 and TRBJ2-3; 8 bases are shared with TRBD1. Germline CDR1 reads LNHDA; CDR2 reads SQIVND (reference sequence). The CDR3 has 14 residues. J lost 3 bases, V lost 2 bases, and 1 base had no gene match. As DNA, the CDR3 is TGTGCCAGTAGTATACAGGGGGCTACAGATACGCAGTATTTT. Translating it yields CASSIQGATDTQYF.

The chain employs TRBV6-5 and TRBJ2-5, with 11 bases matching TRBD1. The CDR3 is 15 amino acids. Germline CDR1 MNHEY, CDR2 SVGAGI. With V trimmed by 5 bases and J by 4 bases, 6 bases remained unmatched. The CDR3: CASSRTGGFIETQYF. Here the CDR3 DNA reads TGTGCCAGCAGTCGGACAGGGGGCTTTATAGAGACCCAGTACTTC.

The genes are TRBV27 and TRBJ2-1; the match to TRBD2 covers 8 bases. V gave up 5 bases and J gave up 7 bases; unmatched junction bases: 13. CDR3 size: 16 residues. Germline V gene data show CDR1 as MNHEY and CDR2 as SMNVEV (reference sequence). This CDR3 is CASSKQVAGGINEQFF. CDR3 bases: TGTGCCAGCAGTAAGCAAGTGGCGGGAGGTATAAATGAGCAGTTCTTC.

The genes are TRBV5-1 and TRBJ2-1, with 12 bases fitting TRBD2. CDR3 length equals 15 residues. Germline values: CDR1 SGHRS, CDR2 YFSETQ. V shed 4 bases, J shed 8 bases, and the junction held 7 bases outside the gene matches. CDR3 in amino acids: CASSLAGGPTYEQFF. The CDR3 coding sequence is TGCGCCAGCAGCCTAGCGGGAGGGCCTACCTATGAGCAGTTCTTC. Complete variable domain (other parts from reference TRBV5-1 and TRBJ2-1): KAGVTQTPRYLIKTRGQQVTLSCSPISGHRSVSWYQQTPGQGLQFLFEYFSETQRNKGNFPGRFSGRQFSNSRSEMNVSTLELGDSALYLCASSLAGGPTYEQFFGPGTRLTVL.

CDR3 protein: CASSGEGGRDEKLFF. CDR3 bases: TGTGCCAGCAGCGGAGAGGGAGGGCGGGATGAAAAACTGTTTTTT. The chain recombines TRBV6-5 with TRBJ1-4; D uncertain. The CDR3 contains 15 residues. The germline CDR1 and CDR2 sequences are MNHEY and SVGAGI. With 6 bases removed from V and 6 bases from J, the gap between germline ends came to 17 bases.

The chain employs TRBV5-1 and TRBJ2-5, with TRBD2 matching 10 bases. The CDR3 extends over 16 amino acids. CDR1 and CDR2 (germline): SGHRS, YFSETQ. J lost 4 bases, V lost 5 bases, and 11 bases had no gene match. The CDR3 is CASSSSGRGDGETQYF. For the CDR3, the DNA is TGCGCCAGCAGTTCCAGCGGGAGGGGAGACGGAGAGACCCAGTACTTC.

V usage is TRBV6-5 and J usage is TRBJ1-3; no firm D call. The V gene's germline CDR1 is MNHEY and CDR2 SVGAGI. This CDR3 spans 15 amino acids. Trimming pared 4 bases from V and 2 bases from J, leaving 12 bases between. The CDR3 coding sequence is TGTGCCAGCAGTTCCACGTGGGGTCCTGGAAACACCATATATTTT. This encodes CASSSTWGPGNTIYF.

The J gene is TRBJ2-1, the V gene TRBV7-9, with a possible D match to TRBD2 (6 bases). Trimming stripped 1 base from V and 5 bases from J, with 15 bases between. Germline CDR1 reads SEHNR; CDR2 reads FQNEAQ (reference sequence). The CDR3 has 16 amino acids. The DNA of the CDR3 is TGTGCCAGCAGCTTAGGTCCGGGAGTTTCCCACAATGAGCAGTTCTTC. It encodes CASSLGPGVSHNEQFF. Full variable domain (remainder filled in from reference TRBV7-9 and TRBJ2-1): DTGVSQNPRHKITKRGQNVTFRCDPISEHNRLYWYRQTLGQGPEFLTYFQNEAQLEKSRLLSDRFSAERPKGSFSTLEIQRTEQGDSAMYLCASSLGPGVSHNEQFFGPGTRLTVL.

The chain joins TRBV7-3 to TRBJ1-1; D is unresolved. Between the trimmed V and J ends, which lost 1 base and 0 bases, there was a span of 6 bases. Germline V lookup: CDR1 SGHTA, CDR2 FQGTGA. CDR3 length equals 14 residues. The CDR3 region is CASSLSSVNTEAFF. The DNA for the CDR3 is TGTGCCAGCAGCTTAAGTAGCGTGAACACTGAAGCTTTCTTT. The entire variable domain, with the rest obtained from reference TRBV7-3 and TRBJ1-1, is as follows: GAGVSQTPSNKVTEKGKYVELRCDPISGHTALYWYRQSLGQGPEFLIYFQGTGAADDSGLPNDRFFAVRPEGSVSTLKIQRTERGDSAVYLCASSLSSVNTEAFFGQGTRLTVV.

The chain combines TRBV11-3 with TRBJ2-5, with a possible D match to TRBD1 (6 bases). V was cut by 3 bases and J by 2 bases, with 10 bases left in between. This CDR3 is 14 amino acids long. Germline V CDR1 and CDR2: SGHNT, YENEEA. CDR3 in amino acids: CASSFKGDQETQYF. The CDR3 nucleotides are TGTGCCAGCAGCTTTAAGGGGGATCAAGAGACCCAGTACTTC.

This clone came up once. The chain couples TRBV4-3 to TRBJ1-3; no definite D call. This CDR3 contains 16 residues. Trimming took 0 bases from V and 2 from J, leaving 11 bases between them. Germline V CDR1 and CDR2: LGHNA, YSLEER. The CDR3 here is CASSQDHQIAGNTIYF. CDR3 bases: TGCGCCAGCAGCCAAGATCATCAGATTGCTGGAAACACCATATATTTT.

CDR3: CASSPRLVREQYF. DNA for the CDR3: TGTGCCAGCAGTCCGCGACTAGTTCGGGAGCAGTACTTC. The V call is TRBV27, the J call TRBJ2-7; D perhaps matches TRBD2 (6 bases). CDR3 length equals 13 residues. Germline CDR1 MNHEY, CDR2 SMNVEV (reference sequence). V lost 5 bases and J lost 7, with 15 bases in between.

The chain combines TRBV11-2 with TRBJ2-3; D gene unclear. This CDR3 is built from 11 residues. Germline CDR1 reads SGHAT; CDR2 reads FQNNGV. V lost 8 bases, J lost 2 bases, and 5 bases lay in between. CDR3 region: CASSHTDTQYF. Written as DNA, the CDR3 is TGTGCCAGCTCACACACAGATACGCAGTATTTT. The whole variable domain, remainder taken from reference TRBV11-2 and TRBJ2-3, is EAGVAQSPRYKIIEKRQSVAFWCNPISGHATLYWYQQILGQGPKLLIQFQNNGVVDDSQLPKDRFSAERLKGVDSTLKIQPAKLEDSAVYLCASSHTDTQYFGPGTRLTVL.

This clone was detected only once. The J gene is TRBJ2-7, the V gene TRBV29-1; 10 nucleotides align to TRBD1. The CDR3 length is 13 residues. The V gene end was trimmed by 6 bases and the J gene end by 2 bases; junction bases not matched to a gene: 4. In germline, CDR1 is SQVTM, CDR2 ANQGSEA. CDR3 nucleotides: TGCAGCGTATCGGACAGGGGGGCCTACGAGCAGTACTTC. This gives the protein CSVSDRGAYEQYF.